These 19 T cell receptor beta chains came from one sample sequenced in a study of shared clonotypes between healthy human individuals. The table came from immunoSEQ multiplex PCR; TCRdb's copy has only in-frame clones and leaves some out. The table lists approximately 480,000 clones, roughly 85% of them singletons, with under 15% in the top ten. Sequenced material: PBMCs. The source is a woman aged 40-49 years in good health. Some clones in this sample may be carry-over from other donors' samples.

This clone has more than one count but fewer than ten. The chain recombines TRBV30 with TRBJ1-1; D is unresolved. Trimming took 3 bases from V and 1 from J, leaving 12 bases between them. The CDR3 is 14 residues long. Germline V lookup: CDR1 GTSNPN, CDR2 SVGIG (reference sequence). This chain's CDR3 is CAWSLGGGNTEAFF. CDR3 nucleotide sequence: TGTGCCTGGAGCCTAGGTGGCGGGAACACTGAAGCTTTCTTT. Drawing the rest from reference TRBV30 and TRBJ1-1, the complete variable domain is SQTIHQWPATLVQPVGSPLSLECTVEGTSNPNLYWYRQAAGRGLQLLFYSVGIGQISSEVPQNLSASRPQDRQFILSSKKLLLSDSGFYLCAWSLGGGNTEAFFGQGTRLTVV.

The chain joins TRBV2 to TRBJ2-3; D not certain. Germline V gene lookup returns CDR1 SNHLY and CDR2 FYNNEI. V was shortened by 5 bases and J by 0 bases, with 15 bases between the two germline ends. The CDR3 runs to 16 residues. Here the CDR3 DNA reads TGTGCCAGCAGTCGGGTCTACGACTCTAGCACAGATACGCAGTATTTT. It yields the protein CASSRVYDSSTDTQYF.

This clone occurred a few times. The same CDR3 can be traced to other DNA sequences in this sample. The rearrangement links TRBV11-3 to TRBJ2-3; D possibly uses TRBD1 or TRBD2 (5 bases each). The V gene's germline CDR1 is SGHNT and CDR2 YENEEA. The CDR3 spans 14 residues. Trimming cost V 1 base and J 0 bases, with 5 bases left between them. The CDR3 sequence is CASSLGGSTDTQYF. The CDR3, as DNA: TGTGCCAGCAGCTTAGGGGGGAGCACAGATACGCAGTATTTT.

The V and J genes are TRBV7-9 and TRBJ1-1; TRBD1 might be the D (5 bases). The V end lost 1 base, the J end lost 5 bases, and 17 bases lay between the germline ends. The V gene's germline CDR1 is SEHNR and CDR2 FQNEAQ (reference sequence). The CDR3 covers 16 residues. Here the CDR3 reads CASSLGSLSGRTEAFF. As DNA, the CDR3 is TGTGCCAGCAGCTTAGGTTCTCTCTCAGGGCGTACTGAAGCTTTCTTT. The complete variable domain, with remaining parts taken from reference TRBV7-9 and TRBJ1-1, reads DTGVSQNPRHKITKRGQNVTFRCDPISEHNRLYWYRQTLGQGPEFLTYFQNEAQLEKSRLLSDRFSAERPKGSFSTLEIQRTEQGDSAMYLCASSLGSLSGRTEAFFGQGTRLTVV.

V gene TRBV6-5 combines with J gene TRBJ1-2, with no clear D. The CDR3 loop spans 12 amino acids. CDR1 is MNHEY, CDR2 SVGAGI, per germline. The V end was cut by 6 bases, the J end by 3 bases, with 8 bases between. The CDR3 nucleotides are TGTGCCAGCAGCCTCGATTACTATGGCTACACCTTC. Translating it yields CASSLDYYGYTF.

V and J are TRBV18 and TRBJ1-4; TRBD1 matches at 9 bases. The CDR3 runs 16 residues. Germline V gene sequence: CDR1 KGHSH, CDR2 LQKENI. After removal of 4 bases from V and 6 bases from J, the junction contained 9 bases not matched to a gene. CDR3 DNA sequence: TGTGCCAGCTCACGCCAAACGACAGGGGGGGATGAAAAACTGTTTTTT. Translated: CASSRQTTGGDEKLFF. The whole variable domain, remainder taken from reference TRBV18 and TRBJ1-4, is NAGVMQNPRHLVRRRGQEARLRCSPMKGHSHVYWYRQLPEEGLKFMVYLQKENIIDESGMPKERFSAEFPKEGPSILRIQQVVRGDSAAYFCASSRQTTGGDEKLFFGSGTQLSVL.

J is TRBJ2-1 and V is TRBV5-1, with TRBD2 identical over 8 bases. This CDR3 contains 16 residues. With 4 bases clipped from V and 5 bases from J, the junction kept 11 bases outside the gene matches. CDR1 and CDR2 from the germline V gene are SGHRS and YFSETQ. CDR3 DNA sequence: TGCGCCAGCAGCCGGGAGGGGACACTCCTTAACAATGAGCAGTTCTTC. This translates into CASSREGTLLNNEQFF.

V and J are TRBV27 and TRBJ2-5; TRBD1 matches at 7 bases. Germline V gene sequence: CDR1 MNHEY, CDR2 SMNVEV (reference sequence). J gave up 4 bases and V 6 bases, and 5 bases lay outside the gene matches. The length of the CDR3 is 13 residues. In nucleotides, the CDR3 is TGTGCCAGCAGCTTAGGGGACAGAGAGACCCAGTACTTC. Translation gives CASSLGDRETQYF.

This clone appeared a few times. The DNA for the CDR3 is TGTGCCAGTCGCACGGCTGGACAGGCGAACACTGAAGCTTTCTTT. Encoded protein: CASRTAGQANTEAFF. This chain links TRBV19 with TRBJ1-1; TRBD1 aligns across 7 bases. Looked up from germline, CDR1 is LNHDA and CDR2 is SQIVND (reference sequence). The CDR3 length is 15 residues. Trimming removed 8 bases from V and 1 base from J; junction bases left unmatched: 10.

V usage is TRBV12-5 and J usage is TRBJ1-1; D call uncertain. The CDR3 length is 14 residues. CDR1 is LGHNT and CDR2 is FRNRAP in the germline V gene. The V and J ends lost 2 bases and 1 base respectively, with 8 bases between them. The CDR3 bases are TGTGCTAGTGGTTTGTCCCAGTGGAACACTGAAGCTTTCTTT. It specifies CASGLSQWNTEAFF.

The CDR3 DNA reads TGTGCCAGTAGTATAGGTTTACAGCCTTCCACAGATACGCAGTATTTT. Translated, it gives CASSIGLQPSTDTQYF. This rearrangement joins TRBV19 to TRBJ2-3, with D hard to call. The CDR3 loop spans 16 amino acids. V was pared by 1 base and J by 2 bases, with 13 bases between. The germline CDR1 and CDR2 sequences are LNHDA and SQIVND (reference sequence).

V and J are TRBV6-6 and TRBJ2-1; D possibly corresponds to TRBD2 (6 bases). V lost 5 bases and J lost 3, with 8 bases in between. The CDR3 sequence is 13 residues long. Germline CDR1 MNHNY, CDR2 SVGAGI (reference sequence). In DNA form, the CDR3 reads TGTGCCAGCAGTCAGGACTACTACAATGAGCAGTTCTTC. Its translation: CASSQDYYNEQFF.

J is TRBJ2-5 and V is TRBV10-2, with D possibly TRBD2 on 5 matching bases. This CDR3 has 15 amino acids. V was clipped by 2 bases and J by 0 bases, with 10 bases between them. Germline CDR1 is WSHSY and CDR2 is SAAADI. The CDR3, as DNA: TGCGCCAGCAGTGAGGCTAGCTGGTACCAAGAGACCCAGTACTTC. It codes for CASSEASWYQETQYF.

The rearrangement uses TRBV10-3 and TRBJ2-1; 9 bases fit TRBD1. This CDR3 spans 15 amino acids. The germline CDR1 and CDR2 sequences are ENHRY and SYGVKD. J gave up 4 bases and V 6 bases, and 7 bases lay outside the gene matches. The CDR3 DNA is TGTGCCATCAGGCGAGGGACAGGGTCTTACAATGAGCAGTTCTTC. It translates to CAIRRGTGSYNEQFF.

The chain couples TRBV5-1 to TRBJ2-5; D is perhaps TRBD1 (6 bases). Germline-derived CDR1 and CDR2 are SGHRS and YFSETQ. Trimming took 3 bases from V and 2 from J, leaving 11 bases between them. The CDR3 has 14 amino acids. The CDR3 spells CASSYGQSQETQYF. The CDR3 bases are TGCGCCAGCAGCTACGGACAGTCACAAGAGACCCAGTACTTC.

The chain uses TRBV27 and TRBJ2-1, with 8 bases lining up with TRBD1. Germline V lookup: CDR1 MNHEY, CDR2 SMNVEV (reference sequence). The V and J ends lost 5 bases and 4 bases, in that order; junction bases with no gene match: 7. The CDR3 runs to 15 residues. In DNA form, the CDR3 reads TGTGCCAGCAGTCCTCAGGGGGCCTTGTACAATGAGCAGTTCTTC. Translation gives CASSPQGALYNEQFF.

The CDR3 protein is CASSPTGTGGDDKNIQYF. In nucleotides, the CDR3 is TGTGCCAGCAGCCCAACCGGGACAGGGGGCGATGACAAAAACATTCAGTACTTC. The J gene is TRBJ2-4, the V gene TRBV7-9; TRBD1 agrees at 12 bases. Germline V gene data show CDR1 as SEHNR and CDR2 as FQNEAQ (reference sequence). The CDR3 consists of 18 residues. V lost 5 bases, J lost 3 bases, and 11 bases stayed unmatched. The whole variable domain, filled in from reference TRBV7-9 and TRBJ2-4, reads DTGVSQNPRHKITKRGQNVTFRCDPISEHNRLYWYRQTLGQGPEFLTYFQNEAQLEKSRLLSDRFSAERPKGSFSTLEIQRTEQGDSAMYLCASSPTGTGGDDKNIQYFGAGTRLSVL.

V usage is TRBV7-2 and J usage is TRBJ2-5, with 10 bases identical to TRBD2. Germline V gene data show CDR1 as SGHTA and CDR2 as FQGNSA. V was clipped by 2 bases and J by 5 bases; unmatched bases: 8. This CDR3 is built from 16 residues. The CDR3 loop is CASSLTPAGGGETQYF. As DNA, the CDR3 is TGTGCCAGCAGCTTAACTCCAGCGGGAGGGGGCGAGACCCAGTACTTC. Together with reference TRBV7-2 and TRBJ2-5, the CDR3 gives the full variable domain: GAGVSQSPSNKVTEKGKDVELRCDPISGHTALYWYRQSLGQGLEFLIYFQGNSAPDKSGLPSDRFSAERTGGSVSTLTIQRTQQEDSAVYLCASSLTPAGGGETQYFGPGTRLLVL.

The chain employs TRBV7-9 and TRBJ2-6; D is possibly TRBD1 or TRBD2 (5 bases each). The CDR3 extends over 15 amino acids. The V end was cut by 5 bases, the J end by 1 base, with 9 bases between. Germline loops: CDR1 SEHNR, CDR2 FQNEAQ (reference sequence). In DNA form, the CDR3 reads TGTGCCAGCAGCCAAGAGGGGTCTGGGGCCAACGTCCTGACTTTC. Its protein is CASSQEGSGANVLTF.